The 31 T cell receptor beta chains below all came from one sample that was sequenced in a study of blood T cell repertoires in COVID-19. Sequencing used immunoSEQ multiplex PCR; TCRdb keeps in-frame clones, though not all of them. The repertoire holds roughly 86,000 clones, with more than 85% as singletons. The sequenced sample was peripheral blood. The receptors shown here come from a middle-aged man with acute or convalescent COVID-19.

The chain uses TRBV6-6 and TRBJ2-3; 7 nucleotides agree with TRBD1. J lost 4 bases, V lost 2 bases, and 9 bases had no gene match. Germline V gives CDR1 MNHNY, CDR2 SVGAGI (reference sequence). CDR3 length: 16 amino acids. The CDR3 bases are TGTGCCAGCAGTTACACGGCCGACAGGGATGCAGATACGCAGTATTTT. This gives the protein CASSYTADRDADTQYF.

A few counts support this clone. The V call is TRBV7-8, the J call TRBJ1-5; 7 nucleotides line up with TRBD1. J was trimmed by 3 bases and V by 2 bases; bases with no gene match: 4. Looked up from germline, CDR1 is SGHVS and CDR2 is FQNEAQ. The CDR3 spans 15 residues. CDR3 amino acids: CASSLLQGINQPQHF. The CDR3 region has the DNA TGTGCCAGCAGCTTATTACAGGGGATCAATCAGCCCCAGCATTTT.

The rearrangement links TRBV7-2 to TRBJ2-5; 10 nucleotides agree with TRBD2. The CDR3 contains 16 residues. Germline loops: CDR1 SGHTA, CDR2 FQGNSA. With 5 bases clipped from V and 2 bases from J, the junction kept 8 bases outside the gene matches. This CDR3 reads CASSLQAGGRQETQYF. CDR3 nucleotide sequence: TGTGCCAGCAGCCTACAAGCGGGGGGGAGACAAGAGACCCAGTACTTC.

V is TRBV7-9 and J is TRBJ2-1; possible D gene TRBD2, 5 bases. The germline gives CDR1 SEHNR, CDR2 FQNEAQ (reference sequence). The CDR3 loop spans 16 amino acids. V lost 3 bases and J 3 bases, leaving 15 bases between the germline ends. The CDR3 is CASSFDVASRYNEQFF. The CDR3 nucleotides are TGTGCCAGCAGCTTTGACGTGGCTAGCCGCTACAATGAGCAGTTCTTC.

This clone was recorded only once. The chain recombines TRBV9 with TRBJ1-1; a possible D gene is TRBD1 (5 bases). CDR1 SGDLS and CDR2 YYNGEE come from the germline V gene. The CDR3 loop spans 13 amino acids. V lost 2 bases to trimming and J lost 3 bases, with 8 bases between them. CDR3 sequence: CASSVAGHTEAFF. Here the CDR3 DNA reads TGTGCCAGCAGCGTGGCAGGGCACACTGAAGCTTTCTTT. The complete variable domain, with remaining parts taken from reference TRBV9 and TRBJ1-1, reads DSGVTQTPKHLITATGQRVTLRCSPRSGDLSVYWYQQSLDQGLQFLIQYYNGEERAKGNILERFSAQQFPDLHSELNLSSLELGDSALYFCASSVAGHTEAFFGQGTRLTVV.

The chain employs TRBV11-3 and TRBJ2-1; 7 nucleotides match TRBD1. The CDR3 sequence is 14 residues long. V shed 3 bases, J shed 8 bases, and the junction held 7 bases outside the gene matches. Per germline, CDR1 SGHNT and CDR2 YENEEA. The CDR3 sequence is CASSFEGARDEQFF. The CDR3 nucleotides read TGTGCCAGCAGCTTTGAGGGGGCGAGGGATGAGCAGTTCTTC.

This chain links TRBV4-3 with TRBJ1-2; D is unclear. The V gene lost 0 bases and the J gene lost 7 bases, with 6 bases spanning the gap. Looked up from germline, CDR1 is LGHNA and CDR2 is YSLEER. This CDR3 region has 12 residues. The CDR3 region is CASSQDRGGYTF. In DNA, the CDR3 is TGCGCCAGCAGCCAAGATCGGGGTGGCTACACCTTC.

V usage is TRBV6-6 and J usage is TRBJ1-1; D remains ambiguous. Germline CDR1 reads MNHNY; CDR2 reads SVGAGI (reference sequence). Trimming stripped 6 bases from V and 11 bases from J, with 13 bases between. The CDR3 consists of 11 residues. The CDR3 loop is CASSSTPGAFF. CDR3 bases: TGTGCCAGCAGCTCTACCCCGGGGGCTTTCTTT.

This clone was seen only once. This chain joins TRBV27 and TRBJ2-7; possible D gene TRBD2, 6 bases. V was cut by 2 bases and J by 0 bases, with 8 bases left in between. Germline V lookup: CDR1 MNHEY, CDR2 SMNVEV (reference sequence). There are 14 residues in the CDR3. The CDR3: CASSLTGGSYEQYF. CDR3 nucleotides: TGTGCCAGCAGTTTAACCGGGGGCTCCTACGAGCAGTACTTC.

This clone came up once. The CDR3 coding sequence is TGTGCCAGTAGACCGGGACAAAAGATGAACACTGAAGCTTTCTTT. The encoded protein is CASRPGQKMNTEAFF. The chain carries TRBV19 and TRBJ1-1, with a possible D match to TRBD1 (6 bases). The CDR3 contains 15 residues. Trimming shortened V by 6 bases and J by 0 bases, and 14 bases separated the two germline ends. The germline V gene encodes CDR1 LNHDA and CDR2 SQIVND (reference sequence).

The rearrangement links TRBV6-2 or TRBV6-3 to TRBJ2-7; TRBD1 aligns across 8 bases. Germline trimming cut 1 base from V and 6 bases from J; bases unmatched to any gene: 5. Germline V CDR1 and CDR2: MNHEY, SVGEGT. CDR3 length: 14 amino acids. The CDR3 DNA follows: TGTGCCAGCAGTTACTTGGACAGGGACTCCGAGCAGTACTTC. The encoded protein is CASSYLDRDSEQYF.

The V gene is TRBV19, the J gene TRBJ2-7, with 7 nucleotides matching TRBD1. Germline V lookup: CDR1 LNHDA, CDR2 SQIVND (reference sequence). The CDR3 has 14 residues. The ends lost 7 bases at V and 3 bases at J; junction bases unmatched: 9. CDR3 DNA: TGTGCCAGTACCGACCGCCGGGACAGCTACGAGCAGTACTTC. Protein product: CASTDRRDSYEQYF. Full variable domain (outside the CDR3, taken from reference TRBV19 and TRBJ2-7): DGGITQSPKYLFRKEGQNVTLSCEQNLNHDAMYWYRQDPGQGLRLIYYSQIVNDFQKGDIAEGYSVSREKKESFPLTVTSAQKNPTAFYLCASTDRRDSYEQYFGPGTRLTVT.

The rearrangement joins TRBV10-3 to TRBJ2-2; 8 nucleotides line up with TRBD2. Trimming cost V 6 bases and J 5 bases; bases outside gene matches: 8. The CDR3 consists of 15 residues. CDR1 and CDR2 from the germline V gene are ENHRY and SYGVKD. The CDR3 loop is CAIRDSGTSTGELFF. Written as DNA, the CDR3 is TGTGCCATCAGGGACTCGGGGACTAGTACCGGGGAGCTGTTTTTT.

The chain is built from TRBV18 and TRBJ1-1; D may be TRBD1 (6 bases). Germline CDR1 KGHSH, CDR2 LQKENI. The V end was cut by 3 bases, the J end by 4 bases, with 15 bases between. The CDR3 is 15 amino acids. The CDR3 nucleotides read TGTGCCAGCTCACCCGACGGGGGGCTCGGCACTGAAGCTTTCTTT. The encoded protein is CASSPDGGLGTEAFF. The full variable domain, its missing parts supplied by reference TRBV18 and TRBJ1-1, is NAGVMQNPRHLVRRRGQEARLRCSPMKGHSHVYWYRQLPEEGLKFMVYLQKENIIDESGMPKERFSAEFPKEGPSILRIQQVVRGDSAAYFCASSPDGGLGTEAFFGQGTRLTVV.

The V and J genes are TRBV7-9 and TRBJ1-1; weak D call: TRBD1 (5 bases). Trimming shortened V by 3 bases and J by 5 bases, and 16 bases separated the two germline ends. This CDR3 region has 15 residues. Germline CDR1 is SEHNR and CDR2 is FQNEAQ (reference sequence). CDR3 DNA: TGTGCCAGCAGCTTGCTAGAAACCGGGGGGACTGAAGCTTTCTTT. Encoded protein: CASSLLETGGTEAFF.

The genes are TRBV9 and TRBJ2-3, with 7 bases matching TRBD2. V lost 0 bases to trimming and J lost 3 bases; unmatched junction nucleotides: 10. This CDR3 region has 17 residues. Per the germline V gene, CDR1 is SGDLS and CDR2 is YYNGEE. The CDR3 sequence: CASSVVLGSGSTDTQYF. CDR3 coding DNA: TGTGCCAGCAGCGTAGTGTTGGGTAGCGGGTCGACAGATACGCAGTATTTT.

This chain uses TRBV4-3 with TRBJ2-1, with D maybe TRBD2 (7 bases). Germline V gene sequence: CDR1 LGHNA, CDR2 YSLEER. The CDR3 is made up of 16 amino acids. Trimming left V 0 bases short and J 4 bases short, with 13 bases between. DNA for the CDR3: TGCGCCAGCAGCCAAGAAGGGAGGGGGGCATACAATGAGCAGTTCTTC. This translates into CASSQEGRGAYNEQFF.

The rearrangement joins TRBV5-1 to TRBJ1-2, with 7 bases matching TRBD1. CDR3 size: 14 residues. The germline V gene has CDR1 SGHRS and CDR2 YFSETQ. The V segment lost 3 bases and the J segment 12 bases; nucleotides outside the gene matches: 14. The CDR3 DNA reads TGCGCCAGCAGCTCCGGGACAGAGCCCCTAACGGACACCTTC. As protein: CASSSGTEPLTDTF.

V and J are TRBV5-1 and TRBJ1-1; D is undetermined. This CDR3 has 16 amino acids. Germline V CDR1 and CDR2: SGHRS, YFSETQ. V lost 4 bases to trimming and J lost 1 base, with 17 bases between them. Written as DNA, the CDR3 is TGCGCCAGCAGCCCTCAGACAAACCTTAAGAACACTGAAGCTTTCTTT. This gives the protein CASSPQTNLKNTEAFF.

V usage is TRBV6-6 and J usage is TRBJ1-4; no reliable D call. The CDR3 has 14 amino acids. Germline CDR1 and CDR2: MNHNY and SVGAGI (reference sequence). With 2 bases removed from V and 4 bases from J, the gap between germline ends came to 8 bases. The CDR3 DNA reads as TGTGCCAGCAGTTACATTCACAGTAATGAAAAACTGTTTTTT. It yields the protein CASSYIHSNEKLFF.

This clone was recorded only once. Other DNA variants within this sample encode the same CDR3. This chain connects TRBV4-1 to TRBJ2-5; TRBD2 might be the D (7 bases). The ends were cut back, 1 base at V and 4 bases at J, with 10 bases in the middle. This CDR3 is built from 14 residues. Germline V gene data show CDR1 as MGHRA and CDR2 as YSYEKL. Written as DNA, the CDR3 is TGCGCCAGCAGCCAAGTGGGAGGGGGAGAGACCCAGTACTTC. Residues: CASSQVGGGETQYF.

The V and J genes are TRBV5-6 and TRBJ1-1; a possible D gene is TRBD1 (5 bases). The germline V gene encodes CDR1 SGHDT and CDR2 YYEEEE. Trimming took 4 bases from V and 7 from J, leaving 20 bases between them. The CDR3 covers 15 residues. The DNA of the CDR3 is TGTGCCAGCAGCATAGAGACAGATCTTAGGGGTGAAGCTTTCTTT. It yields the protein CASSIETDLRGEAFF.

V usage is TRBV30 and J usage is TRBJ1-3, with 7 bases aligning to TRBD1. This CDR3 has 12 amino acids. Unmatched junction bases numbered 6, after V lost 5 bases and J lost 8 bases. Per germline, CDR1 GTSNPN and CDR2 SVGIG (reference sequence). The CDR3 nucleotides are TGTGCCTGGGGTGACAGGGTGGACACCATATATTTT. Its translation: CAWGDRVDTIYF. Full variable domain (outside the CDR3, taken from reference TRBV30 and TRBJ1-3): SQTIHQWPATLVQPVGSPLSLECTVEGTSNPNLYWYRQAAGRGLQLLFYSVGIGQISSEVPQNLSASRPQDRQFILSSKKLLLSDSGFYLCAWGDRVDTIYFGEGSWLTVV.

The rearrangement joins TRBV4-1 to TRBJ2-1; 11 positions agree with TRBD2. In germline, CDR1 is MGHRA, CDR2 YSYEKL. The V gene end was trimmed by 0 bases and the J gene end by 7 bases; junction bases not matched to a gene: 5. The CDR3 length is 16 residues. The CDR3 loop reads CASSQETSGSSNEQFF. The CDR3 nucleotides read TGCGCCAGCAGCCAAGAAACTAGCGGGAGTTCGAATGAGCAGTTCTTC.

V gene TRBV14 combines with J gene TRBJ1-2, with 9 bases fitting TRBD1. CDR3 length: 16 residues. Germline CDR1 is SGHDN and CDR2 is FVKESK. V was pared by 2 bases and J by 5 bases, with 9 bases of the junction left unmatched. CDR3 sequence (DNA): TGTGCCAGCAGCCAAATCACAGGGGGCGCTTCTTATGGCTACACCTTC. As protein: CASSQITGGASYGYTF.

This chain links TRBV12-3 or TRBV12-4 with TRBJ1-2; tentative D call: TRBD1 (5 bases). The V end lost 5 bases, the J end lost 8 bases, and 12 bases lay between the germline ends. The CDR3 contains 12 residues. Here the CDR3 reads CASSPRVRGYTF. The CDR3 DNA is TGTGCCAGCAGTCCCAGGGTGAGGGGCTACACCTTC.

This chain joins TRBV11-1 and TRBJ1-2; TRBD1 matches at 8 bases. The CDR3 contains 16 residues. V shed 4 bases, J shed 2 bases, and the junction held 9 bases outside the gene matches. Germline assignment: CDR1 SGHAT and CDR2 FQDESV (reference sequence). CDR3 coding DNA: TGTGCCAGCAGCTACACCTCGACAGGGGTAAACTATGGCTACACCTTC. It yields the protein CASSYTSTGVNYGYTF. The full variable domain, its missing parts supplied by reference TRBV11-1 and TRBJ1-2, is EAEVAQSPRYKITEKSQAVAFWCDPISGHATLYWYRQILGQGPELLVQFQDESVVDDSQLPKDRFSAERLKGVDSTLKIQPAELGDSAMYLCASSYTSTGVNYGYTFGSGTRLTVV.

The J gene is TRBJ1-1, the V gene TRBV14; D unresolved. The ends were cut back, 0 bases at V and 1 base at J, with 9 bases in the middle. The V gene's germline CDR1 is SGHDN and CDR2 FVKESK. CDR3 length equals 15 residues. The CDR3 sequence is CASSQDLRGNTEAFF. CDR3 nucleotide sequence: TGTGCCAGCAGCCAAGATCTCCGGGGGAACACTGAAGCTTTCTTT.

This chain joins TRBV4-2 and TRBJ1-5; no clear D gene. The CDR3 is 13 residues long. Germline V gene sequence: CDR1 LGHNA, CDR2 YNFKEQ. Trimming removed 0 bases at V and 7 bases at J, with 7 bases between. CDR3 in DNA: TGTGCCAGCAGCCAAGATCGTCGGCAGCCCCAGCATTTT. Protein: CASSQDRRQPQHF.

The V call is TRBV10-2, the J call TRBJ1-5, with TRBD1 matching 11 bases. V shed 6 bases and J 4 bases; nucleotides not matched to a gene: 5. Germline V lookup: CDR1 WSHSY, CDR2 SAAADI. The length of the CDR3 is 15 residues. The CDR3 loop reads CASRGTGGRNQPQHF. The CDR3 DNA reads TGCGCCAGCAGAGGGACAGGGGGTCGGAATCAGCCCCAGCATTTT.

The chain couples TRBV30 to TRBJ1-3; possible D gene TRBD1, 5 bases. V shed 5 bases and J shed 4 bases, with 12 bases lying between them. CDR1 and CDR2 from the germline V gene are GTSNPN and SVGIG (reference sequence). This CDR3 is built from 13 residues. CDR3 bases: TGTGCCTGGGGGACCAAGAGGGGAAACACCATATATTTT. Its translation: CAWGTKRGNTIYF.